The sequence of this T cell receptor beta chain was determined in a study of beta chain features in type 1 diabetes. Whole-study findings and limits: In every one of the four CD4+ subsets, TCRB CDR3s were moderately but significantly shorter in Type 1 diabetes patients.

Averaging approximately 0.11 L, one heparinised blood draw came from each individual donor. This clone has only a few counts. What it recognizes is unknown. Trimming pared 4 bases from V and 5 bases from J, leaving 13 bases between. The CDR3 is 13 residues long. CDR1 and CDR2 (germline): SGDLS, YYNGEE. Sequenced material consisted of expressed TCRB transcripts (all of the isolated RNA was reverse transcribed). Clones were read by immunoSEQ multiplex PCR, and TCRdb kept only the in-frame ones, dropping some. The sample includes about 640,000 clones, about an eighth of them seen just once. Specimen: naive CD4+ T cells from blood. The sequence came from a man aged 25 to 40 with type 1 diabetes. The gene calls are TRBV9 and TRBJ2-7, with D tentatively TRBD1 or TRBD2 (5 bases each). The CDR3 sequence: CASSPGDVHEQYF. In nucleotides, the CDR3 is TGTGCCAGCAGCCCCGGGGACGTCCACGAGCAGTACTTC.